The 8 T cell receptor beta chains below were found in one sample sequenced in a study of T cells after yellow fever vaccination. One entry per CDR3 protein results from TCRdb running MiXCR on the 5' RACE reads. The sample lists approximately 580,000 distinct CDR3 sequences, about a sixth occurring once. This sample comprised PBMCs, obtained about 5 days after the first yellow fever vaccination. All receptors come from a man aged 18 to 30 who received the YFV17D yellow fever vaccine.

The chain carries TRBV20-1 and TRBJ2-1; 10 nucleotides agree with TRBD2. The germline CDR1 and CDR2 sequences are DFQATT and SNEGSKA (reference sequence). CDR3 length: 20 residues. With 0 bases clipped from V and 4 bases from J, the junction kept 18 bases outside the gene matches. The CDR3 loop reads CSARDLNRAGGVTGYNEQFF. CDR3 coding DNA: TGCAGTGCTAGAGATCTCAACCGAGCGGGGGGGGTCACTGGGTACAATGAGCAGTTCTTC.

This clonotype was seen more than once but under ten times. This chain uses TRBV6-2 or TRBV6-3 with TRBJ1-2; D uncertain. V lost 0 bases to trimming and J lost 4 bases, with 12 bases between them. The CDR3 has 15 amino acids. Germline V CDR1 and CDR2: MNHEY, SVGEGT. CDR3 sequence reads: CASSYSFEGGYGYTF. The CDR3 DNA reads TGTGCCAGCAGTTACTCGTTCGAGGGCGGCTATGGCTACACCTTC.

The rearrangement joins TRBV5-1 to TRBJ2-5; D tentatively fits TRBD1 or TRBD2 (5 bases each). Germline CDR1 and CDR2: SGHRS and YFSETQ. This CDR3 spans 14 amino acids. V lost 4 bases and J lost 5, with 15 bases in between. In DNA form, the CDR3 reads TGCGCCAGCAGCCCAGGGCCGTCGGGGGAGACCCAGTACTTC. It codes for CASSPGPSGETQYF.

The chain couples TRBV13 to TRBJ2-2, with D perhaps being TRBD1 or TRBD2 (5 bases each). V was pared by 4 bases and J by 6 bases, with 12 bases between. The V gene's germline CDR1 is PRHDT and CDR2 FYEKMQ (reference sequence). This CDR3 has 14 amino acids. CDR3 loop: CASSSGPSAGELFF. The CDR3 coding sequence is TGTGCCAGCAGCTCGGGACCCTCGGCCGGGGAGCTGTTTTTT.

The chain has TRBV5-1 and TRBJ2-2; D possibly matches TRBD1 or TRBD2 (6 bases each). V was shortened by 5 bases and J by 1 base, with 15 bases between the two germline ends. From germline, CDR1 is SGHRS and CDR2 YFSETQ. The CDR3 has 16 amino acids. The CDR3 region has the DNA TGCGCCAGCAGACCTCTGGAGGGGGTGAACACCGGGGAGCTGTTTTTT. Translation gives CASRPLEGVNTGELFF.

This clonotype came up a few times. The V gene is TRBV18, the J gene TRBJ1-4; the match to TRBD1 covers 7 bases. Germline CDR1 is KGHSH and CDR2 is LQKENI. The CDR3 runs 15 residues. Unmatched junction bases numbered 7, after V lost 6 bases and J lost 3 bases. Here the CDR3 reads CASSRTGQPNEKLFF. The CDR3 nucleotides are TGTGCCAGCTCCCGAACGGGACAGCCTAATGAAAAACTGTTTTTT.

This clonotype was detected many times. The CDR3 loop is CASSQGLSSDTQYF. In nucleotides, the CDR3 is TGTGCCAGCAGCCAAGGGTTGAGCTCAGATACGCAGTATTTT. The chain combines TRBV3-1 with TRBJ2-3; D is unclear. With 1 base removed from V and 4 bases from J, the gap between germline ends came to 9 bases. The germline V gene has CDR1 LGHDT and CDR2 YNNKEL (reference sequence). This CDR3 is built from 14 residues.

V is TRBV20-1 and J is TRBJ2-5; 8 bases align to TRBD2. This CDR3 spans 14 amino acids. Trimming removed 5 bases from V and 4 bases from J; junction bases left unmatched: 9. Germline loops: CDR1 DFQATT, CDR2 SNEGSKA (reference sequence). The DNA for the CDR3 is TGCAGTGCTGGGTTCCGACTAGCGAGAGAGACCCAGTACTTC. Residues: CSAGFRLARETQYF.